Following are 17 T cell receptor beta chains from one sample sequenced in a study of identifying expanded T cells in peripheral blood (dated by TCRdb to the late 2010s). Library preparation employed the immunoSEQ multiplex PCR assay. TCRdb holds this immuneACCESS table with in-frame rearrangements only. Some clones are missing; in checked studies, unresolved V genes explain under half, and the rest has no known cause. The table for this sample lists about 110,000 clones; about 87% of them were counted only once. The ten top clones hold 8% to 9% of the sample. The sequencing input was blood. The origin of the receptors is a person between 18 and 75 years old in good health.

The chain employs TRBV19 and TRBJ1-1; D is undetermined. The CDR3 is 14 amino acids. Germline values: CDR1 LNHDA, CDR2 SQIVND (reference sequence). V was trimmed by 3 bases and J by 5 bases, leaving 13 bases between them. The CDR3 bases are TGTGCCAGTAGTATTGGCGCGCAGGCGACTGAAGCTTTCTTT. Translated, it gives CASSIGAQATEAFF.

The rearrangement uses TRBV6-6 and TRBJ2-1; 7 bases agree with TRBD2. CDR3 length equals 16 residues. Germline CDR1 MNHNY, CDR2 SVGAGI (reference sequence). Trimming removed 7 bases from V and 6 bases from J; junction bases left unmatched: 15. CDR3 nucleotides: TGTGCCAGCACCACTGGGAGGGCAGGGAGGCGCAATGAGCAGTTCTTC. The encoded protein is CASTTGRAGRRNEQFF.

The chain's CDR3 is CASSPGGYAGAREAFF. CDR3 coding DNA: TGTGCCAGCAGCCCCGGGGGTTACGCGGGGGCCCGTGAAGCTTTCTTT. The chain recombines TRBV7-3 with TRBJ1-1; perhaps TRBD1 as D (6 bases). Deletions cut 5 bases from V and 7 bases from J, with 23 bases between. CDR3 length: 16 amino acids. In germline, CDR1 is SGHTA, CDR2 FQGTGA.

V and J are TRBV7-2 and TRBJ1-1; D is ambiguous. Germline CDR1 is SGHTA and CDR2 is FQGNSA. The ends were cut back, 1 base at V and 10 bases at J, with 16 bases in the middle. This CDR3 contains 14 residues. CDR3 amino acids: CASSLDVQVLVAFF. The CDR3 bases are TGTGCCAGCAGCTTAGATGTCCAGGTTCTAGTAGCTTTCTTT.

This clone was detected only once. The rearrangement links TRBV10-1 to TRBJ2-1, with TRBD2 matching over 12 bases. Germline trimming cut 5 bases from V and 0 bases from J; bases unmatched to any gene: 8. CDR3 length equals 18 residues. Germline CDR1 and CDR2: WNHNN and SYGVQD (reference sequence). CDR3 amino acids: CASSPRTSGDSSYNEQFF. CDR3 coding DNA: TGCGCCAGCAGTCCCCGGACTAGCGGGGATAGCTCCTACAATGAGCAGTTCTTC.

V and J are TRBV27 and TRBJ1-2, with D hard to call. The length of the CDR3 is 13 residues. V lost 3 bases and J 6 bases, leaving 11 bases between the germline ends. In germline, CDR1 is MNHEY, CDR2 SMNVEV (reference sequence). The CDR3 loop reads CASSFWAANGYTF. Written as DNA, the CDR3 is TGTGCCAGCAGTTTTTGGGCTGCCAATGGCTACACCTTC.

The CDR3 nucleotides read TGTGCCAGCTCAGCGGGTGGATTCTCCTACGAGCAGTACTTC. Residues: CASSAGGFSYEQYF. The genes are TRBV21-1 and TRBJ2-7; the D segment call TRBD2 is taken from the table without a DNA check. TRBV21-1 represents a pseudogene. This CDR3 spans 14 amino acids.

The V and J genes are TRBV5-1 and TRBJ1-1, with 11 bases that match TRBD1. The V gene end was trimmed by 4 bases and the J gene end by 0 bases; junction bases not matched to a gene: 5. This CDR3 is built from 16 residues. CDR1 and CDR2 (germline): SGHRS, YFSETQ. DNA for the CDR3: TGCGCCAGCAGCCCCTGGGACAGGGGGGTGAACACTGAAGCTTTCTTT. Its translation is CASSPWDRGVNTEAFF.

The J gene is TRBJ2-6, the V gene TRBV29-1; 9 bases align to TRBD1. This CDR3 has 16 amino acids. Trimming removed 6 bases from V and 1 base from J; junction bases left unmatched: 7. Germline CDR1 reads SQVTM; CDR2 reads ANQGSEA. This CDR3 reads CSVGPGQGSGANVLTF. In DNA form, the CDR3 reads TGCAGCGTCGGACCGGGACAGGGATCTGGGGCCAACGTCCTGACTTTC.

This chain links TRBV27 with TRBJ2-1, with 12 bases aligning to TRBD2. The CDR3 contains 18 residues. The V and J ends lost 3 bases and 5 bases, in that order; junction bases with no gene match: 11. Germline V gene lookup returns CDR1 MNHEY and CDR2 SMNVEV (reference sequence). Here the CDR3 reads CASSFSPSGRAQDNEQFF. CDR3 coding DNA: TGTGCCAGCAGTTTTAGCCCTAGCGGGAGGGCTCAGGACAATGAGCAGTTCTTC.

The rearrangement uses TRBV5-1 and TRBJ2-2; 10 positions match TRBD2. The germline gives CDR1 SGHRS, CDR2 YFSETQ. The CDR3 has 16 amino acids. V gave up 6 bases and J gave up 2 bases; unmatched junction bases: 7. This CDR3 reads CASMVLAGENTGELFF. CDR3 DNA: TGCGCCAGCATGGTTCTAGCGGGGGAAAACACCGGGGAGCTGTTTTTT. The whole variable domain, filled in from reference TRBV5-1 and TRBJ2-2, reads KAGVTQTPRYLIKTRGQQVTLSCSPISGHRSVSWYQQTPGQGLQFLFEYFSETQRNKGNFPGRFSGRQFSNSRSEMNVSTLELGDSALYLCASMVLAGENTGELFFGEGSRLTVL.

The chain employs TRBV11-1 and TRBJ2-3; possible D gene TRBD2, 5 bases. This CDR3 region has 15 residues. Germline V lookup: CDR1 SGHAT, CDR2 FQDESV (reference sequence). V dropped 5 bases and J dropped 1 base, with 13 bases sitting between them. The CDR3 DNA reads TGTGCCAGCAGCCCCGAACGGGAAGGCACAGATACGCAGTATTTT. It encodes CASSPEREGTDTQYF.

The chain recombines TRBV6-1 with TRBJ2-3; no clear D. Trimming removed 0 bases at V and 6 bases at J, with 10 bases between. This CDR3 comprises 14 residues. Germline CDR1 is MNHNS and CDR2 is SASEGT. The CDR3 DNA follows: TGTGCCAGCAGTGAAGCGGCCCGCCAGGATACGCAGTATTTT. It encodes CASSEAARQDTQYF.

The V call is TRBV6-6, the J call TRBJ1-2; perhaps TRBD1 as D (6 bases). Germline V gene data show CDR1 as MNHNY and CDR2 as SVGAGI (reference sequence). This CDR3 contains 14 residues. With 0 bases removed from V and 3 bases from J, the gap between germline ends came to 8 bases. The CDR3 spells CASSYSTGDYGYTF. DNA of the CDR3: TGTGCCAGCAGTTACTCGACAGGTGACTATGGCTACACCTTC.

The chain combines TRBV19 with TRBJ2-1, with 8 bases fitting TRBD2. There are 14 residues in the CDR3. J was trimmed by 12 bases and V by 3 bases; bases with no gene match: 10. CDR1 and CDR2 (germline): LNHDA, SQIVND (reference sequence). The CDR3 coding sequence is TGTGCCAGTAGTATCGGGACCCAGACTAGCGTGCAGTTCTTC. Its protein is CASSIGTQTSVQFF.

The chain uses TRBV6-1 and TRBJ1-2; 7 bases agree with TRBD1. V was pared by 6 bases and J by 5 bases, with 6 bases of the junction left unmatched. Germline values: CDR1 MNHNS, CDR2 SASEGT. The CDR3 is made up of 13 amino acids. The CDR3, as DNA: TGTGCCAGCAGGAGACAGGGAGATTATGGCTACACCTTC. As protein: CASRRQGDYGYTF.

The CDR3 here is CAIPEVAGADTQYF. CDR3 nucleotide sequence: TGTGCCATTCCTGAGGTAGCGGGAGCGGATACGCAGTATTTT. The chain combines TRBV6-6 with TRBJ2-3; 9 bases map to TRBD2. CDR3 length: 14 residues. Germline V gives CDR1 MNHNY, CDR2 SVGAGI (reference sequence). V dropped 10 bases and J dropped 6; count of bases not matched to a gene: 11.